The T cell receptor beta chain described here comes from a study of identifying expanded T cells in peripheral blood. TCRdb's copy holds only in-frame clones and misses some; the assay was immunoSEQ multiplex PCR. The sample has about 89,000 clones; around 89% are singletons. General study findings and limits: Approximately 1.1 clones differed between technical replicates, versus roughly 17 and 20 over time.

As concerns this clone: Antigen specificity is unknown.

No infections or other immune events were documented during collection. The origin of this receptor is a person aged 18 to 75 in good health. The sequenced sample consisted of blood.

CDR3 sequence: CASSKTDRILAKNIQYF. The CDR3 DNA is TGTGCCAGCAGCAAGACCGACAGGATTCTAGCCAAAAACATTCAGTACTTC. The chain is built from TRBV21-1 and TRBJ2-4; the listed D gene, TRBD1, was not tested against the DNA. TRBV21-1 is recorded as a pseudogene. CDR3 length: 17 amino acids.